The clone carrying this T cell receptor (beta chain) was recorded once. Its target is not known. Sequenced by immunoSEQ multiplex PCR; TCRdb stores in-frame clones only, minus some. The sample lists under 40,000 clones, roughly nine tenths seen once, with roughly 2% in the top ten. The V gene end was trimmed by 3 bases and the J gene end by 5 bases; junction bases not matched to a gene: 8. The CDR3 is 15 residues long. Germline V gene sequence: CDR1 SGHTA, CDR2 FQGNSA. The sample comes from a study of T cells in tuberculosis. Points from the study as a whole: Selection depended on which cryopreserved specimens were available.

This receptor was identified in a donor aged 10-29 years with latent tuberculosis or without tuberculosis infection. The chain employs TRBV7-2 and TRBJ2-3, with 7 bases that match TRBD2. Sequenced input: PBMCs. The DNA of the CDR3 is TGTGCCAGCAGCTTCCCCGGACTAGATCAAGATACGCAGTATTTT. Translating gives CASSFPGLDQDTQYF.